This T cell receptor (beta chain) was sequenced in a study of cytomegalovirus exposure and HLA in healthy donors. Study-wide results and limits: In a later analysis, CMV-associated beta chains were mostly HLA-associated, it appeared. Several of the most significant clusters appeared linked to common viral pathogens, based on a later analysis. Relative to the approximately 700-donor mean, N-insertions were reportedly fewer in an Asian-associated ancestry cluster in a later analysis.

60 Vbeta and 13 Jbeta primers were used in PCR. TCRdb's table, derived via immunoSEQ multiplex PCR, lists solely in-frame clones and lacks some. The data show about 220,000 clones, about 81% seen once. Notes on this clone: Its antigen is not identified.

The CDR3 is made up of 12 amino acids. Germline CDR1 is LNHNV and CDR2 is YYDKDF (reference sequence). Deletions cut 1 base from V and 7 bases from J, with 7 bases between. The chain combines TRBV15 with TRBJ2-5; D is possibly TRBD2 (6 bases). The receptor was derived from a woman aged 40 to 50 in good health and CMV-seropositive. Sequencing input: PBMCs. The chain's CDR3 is CATSRVEGTQYF. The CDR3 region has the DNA TGTGCCACCAGCAGAGTGGAGGGGACCCAGTACTTC.